The rows below give T cell receptor beta chains drawn from one sample of a study of CD8+CD57+ T cells in acquired aplastic anemia. TCRdb reanalysed the reads using MiXCR and keeps one entry per CDR3 protein. The repertoire holds roughly 290,000 distinct CDR3 sequences, with under 60% as singletons. Sequencing was carried out using sorted CD4+, CD8+, or CD8+CD57+ T cells (not recorded which) from PBMCs. The source is a human donor with aplastic anemia. Each CDR3 is given with its conserved first and last residue. Fields, in order: D gene, V gene, J gene, clone size, CDR3 protein, CDR3 DNA. D genes are given only for firm matches. Rows give clone size only sometimes, using once, few, many, or a class for an expanded clone.

TRBD2,TRBV7-9,TRBJ2-7,NA,CASSLPGTSNNELYF,TGTGCCAGCAGCCTACCAGGGACTAGTAACAACGAGCTGTACTTC
NA,TRBV20-1,TRBJ1-4,NA,CSATPTATNEKLFF,TGCAGTGCTACGCCGACAGCAACTAATGAAAAACTGTTTTTT
NA,TRBV6-7,TRBJ2-7,NA,CATPDTGQNYEQYF,TGTGCCACCCCCGACACGGGACAAAACTACGAGCAGTACTTC
TRBD1,TRBV29-1,TRBJ1-5,NA,CSVEVTGGQPQHF,TGCAGCGTTGAAGTAACAGGGGGTCAGCCCCAGCATTTT
TRBD1,TRBV20-1,TRBJ1-6,once,CSASRDSLFSPLHF,TGCAGTGCTAGTAGGGACAGCCTTTTTTCACCCCTCCACTTT
TRBD1,TRBV6-1,TRBJ1-2,many,CASSEGQGADNYGYTF,TGTGCCAGCAGTGAAGGGCAGGGGGCGGACAACTATGGCTACACCTTC
NA,TRBV18,TRBJ1-2,NA,CASSPKREQNYGYTF,TGTGCCAGCTCACCCAAAAGGGAACAAAACTATGGCTACACCTTC
NA,TRBV7-2,TRBJ2-1,NA,CASSHGGERGAYNEQFF,TGTGCCAGCAGCCACGGGGGCGAGAGGGGGGCATACAATGAGCAGTTCTTC
TRBD1,TRBV5-5,TRBJ2-7,NA,CASSFWDRPRDRGHNEQYF,TGCGCCAGCAGCTTTTGGGACAGGCCCCGGGACAGGGGGCACAACGAGCAGTACTTC
NA,TRBV7-9,TRBJ2-7,NA,CASSLSSQGSYEQYF,TGTGCCAGCAGCTTATCCTCTCAGGGCAGCTACGAGCAGTACTTC
TRBD1,TRBV9,TRBJ2-7,many,CASSVEQGNEQYF,TGTGCCAGCAGCGTAGAACAGGGGAACGAGCAGTACTTC
NA,TRBV15,TRBJ1-2,many,CATSRDRAQGRGYTF,TGTGCCACCAGCAGAGACAGGGCCCAGGGTAGAGGCTACACCTTC
NA,TRBV7-2,TRBJ2-7,NA,CASSLAFNEQYF,TGTGCCAGCAGCTTAGCGTTCAACGAGCAGTACTTC
NA,TRBV11-2,TRBJ1-3,NA,CASSLAGPNTIYF,TGTGCCAGCAGCTTAGCTGGTCCAAACACCATATATTTT
TRBD2,TRBV5-1,TRBJ2-7,NA,CASSDRAGGPRTYEQYF,TGTGCCAGCAGCGATAGAGCGGGAGGGCCGAGGACCTACGAGCAGTACTTC
TRBD1,TRBV27,TRBJ2-1,NA,CASSRPFDRGYNEQFF,TGTGCCAGCAGCCGCCCTTTTGACAGGGGATACAATGAGCAGTTCTTC
TRBD1,TRBV19,TRBJ2-6,NA,CASRRTGTVNSGANVLTF,TGTGCCAGTAGGAGGACCGGGACAGTGAATTCTGGGGCCAACGTCCTGACTTTC
TRBD2,TRBV20-1,TRBJ2-3,NA,CSARDSASGGTTDTQYF,TGCAGTGCTAGAGATTCCGCTAGCGGGGGAACCACAGATACGCAGTATTTT
NA,TRBV11-3,TRBJ2-7,NA,CASSASGGAGTYEQYF,TGTGCCAGCAGCGCAAGCGGAGGCGCGGGCACCTACGAGCAGTACTTC
NA,TRBV4-1,TRBJ2-7,NA,CASSQEGGLTSYEQYF,TGCGCCAGCAGCCAAGAAGGGGGTCTTACTTCCTACGAGCAGTACTTC
NA,TRBV7-9,TRBJ2-3,NA,CASSRSMGIDDTQYF,TGTGCCAGCAGCAGATCAATGGGTATTGATGATACGCAGTATTTT
NA,TRBV6-2/TRBV6-3,TRBJ2-3,once,CASSVATNTDTQYF,TGTGCCAGCAGTGTTGCGACTAACACAGATACGCAGTATTTT
NA,TRBV12-3/TRBV12-4,TRBJ1-5,NA,CASSYGGAQYPQHF,TGTGCCAGCAGTTACGGGGGGGCGCAATATCCCCAGCATTTT
NA,TRBV9,TRBJ1-6,few,CASSLLNRAGSPLHF,TGTGCCAGCAGCCTCCTGAATCGGGCGGGCTCACCCCTCCACTTT
NA,TRBV20-1,TRBJ2-6,NA,CSAPRGGVSGANVLTF,TGCAGTGCCCCCCGGGGTGGGGTCTCTGGGGCCAACGTCCTGACTTTC
NA,TRBV7-2,TRBJ1-6,NA,CASSLVGNTEAYNSPLHF,TGTGCCAGCAGCTTAGTCGGGAACACTGAAGCTTATAATTCACCCCTCCACTTT
NA,TRBV15,TRBJ2-5,NA,CAASRRGAETQYF,TGTGCCGCCAGCAGGAGGGGGGCAGAGACCCAGTACTTC
TRBD2,TRBV2,TRBJ2-7,NA,CASRASGGAYEQYF,TGTGCCAGCAGAGCAAGCGGGGGGGCCTACGAGCAGTACTTC
TRBD1,TRBV15,TRBJ1-4,NA,CATKGTGPNEKLFF,TGTGCCACCAAGGGGACAGGCCCCAATGAAAAACTGTTTTTT
NA,TRBV2,TRBJ2-1,NA,CASKERAQDNEQFF,TGTGCCAGCAAGGAAAGGGCACAGGACAATGAGCAGTTCTTC
NA,TRBV20-1,TRBJ2-7,NA,CSAPESGNSYEQYF,TGCAGTGCTCCGGAGAGCGGTAACTCCTACGAGCAGTACTTC
NA,TRBV5-6,TRBJ2-7,once,CASSLPGGRTYEQYF,TGTGCCAGCAGCCTCCCTGGGGGCAGGACGTACGAGCAGTACTTC
TRBD1,TRBV20-1,TRBJ1-2,NA,CSAGGQPYGYTF,TGCAGTGCAGGGGGACAGCCCTATGGCTACACCTTC
NA,TRBV12-3/TRBV12-4,TRBJ1-6,NA,CASSSGDPLHF,TGTGCCAGCAGTTCCGGGGACCCCCTCCACTTT
NA,TRBV20-1,TRBJ2-1,few,CSARDPSNEQFF,TGCAGTGCTAGAGATCCGAGCAATGAGCAGTTCTTC
NA,TRBV20-1,TRBJ1-6,NA,CSATSQNSPLHF,TGCAGTGCTACCAGCCAAAATTCACCCCTCCACTTT
TRBD2,TRBV7-8,TRBJ2-1,NA,CASSLIAGTHNEQFF,TGTGCCAGCAGCTTAATAGCGGGGACTCACAATGAGCAGTTCTTC
TRBD2,TRBV7-3,TRBJ2-5,NA,CASSSLTSGGETQYF,TGTGCCAGCAGCTCTCTGACTAGCGGGGGAGAGACCCAGTACTTC
TRBD1,TRBV29-1,TRBJ1-1,few,CSVSGGGTEAFF,TGCAGCGTATCAGGGGGTGGGACTGAAGCTTTCTTT
NA,TRBV24-1,TRBJ2-3,once,CATAAAGSVNTDTQYF,TGTGCCACCGCAGCGGCGGGATCCGTTAACACAGATACGCAGTATTTT
NA,TRBV7-9,TRBJ2-7,NA,CASSSGQLLGDYEQYF,TGTGCCAGCAGCTCCGGACAGCTCTTAGGAGATTACGAGCAGTACTTC
TRBD1,TRBV6-5,TRBJ2-7,NA,CASSPNRGRLYF,TGTGCCAGCAGTCCGAACAGGGGAAGGTTGTACTTC
TRBD1,TRBV5-1,TRBJ1-6,NA,CASSPGQGSTDNSPLHF,TGCGCCAGCAGCCCCGGACAGGGGAGCACAGATAATTCACCCCTCCACTTT
NA,TRBV12-3/TRBV12-4,TRBJ1-4,many,CASRTSSTNEKLFF,TGTGCCAGCCGGACTTCCTCAACTAATGAAAAACTGTTTTTT
NA,TRBV12-3/TRBV12-4,TRBJ2-7,NA,CASSSGAHEQYF,TGTGCCAGCTCCTCAGGGGCCCACGAGCAGTACTTC
TRBD2,TRBV20-1,TRBJ2-7,few,CSARGLAERSYEQYF,TGCAGTGCTAGAGGACTAGCGGAACGGTCCTACGAGCAGTACTTC
NA,TRBV7-3,TRBJ1-6,NA,CASSLDSGNSPLHF,TGTGCCAGCAGCTTGGATTCCGGTAATTCACCCCTCCACTTT
TRBD2,TRBV20-1,TRBJ2-3,NA,CSASPSGRACTDTQYF,TGCAGTGCCAGTCCTAGCGGGAGGGCCTGCACAGATACGCAGTATTTT
TRBD1,TRBV25-1,TRBJ2-1,NA,CASSGKQGQSSYNEQFF,TGTGCCAGCAGTGGAAAACAGGGACAGAGCTCCTACAATGAGCAGTTCTTC
NA,TRBV29-1,TRBJ2-5,many,CSFELGSQETQYF,TGCAGCTTCGAGCTGGGGTCCCAAGAGACCCAGTACTTC
TRBD1,TRBV19,TRBJ2-7,NA,CASRNRDSPSLHEQYF,TGTGCCAGTAGAAACCGGGACAGCCCTTCCCTCCACGAGCAGTACTTC
TRBD1,TRBV19,TRBJ1-5,NA,CASTMTGDSNQPQHF,TGTGCCAGTACCATGACAGGGGATAGCAATCAGCCCCAGCATTTT
NA,TRBV12-3/TRBV12-4,TRBJ2-2,NA,CASSPSEGTGELFF,TGTGCCAGCAGTCCCTCGGAGGGAACCGGGGAGCTGTTTTTT
NA,TRBV10-2,TRBJ1-5,NA,CASSEATPEPQHF,TGCGCCAGCAGTGAAGCGACGCCGGAGCCCCAGCATTTT
NA,TRBV6-5,TRBJ1-1,many,CASSSYTYTEAFF,TGTGCCAGCAGTTCCTACACGTACACTGAAGCTTTCTTT
NA,TRBV7-2,TRBJ2-7,NA,CASSLGSRYEQYF,TGTGCCAGCAGCCTGGGGTCACGTTACGAGCAGTACTTC
TRBD2,TRBV3-1,TRBJ2-6,NA,CASSPKGGSGGVGANVLTF,TGTGCCAGCAGCCCTAAGGGTGGTAGCGGGGGGGTTGGGGCCAACGTCCTGACTTTC
NA,TRBV29-1,TRBJ1-5,NA,CSATTGISNQPQHF,TGCAGCGCAACAACAGGGATTAGCAATCAGCCCCAGCATTTT
TRBD1,TRBV2,TRBJ1-2,many,CASSAPGTVYGYTF,TGTGCCAGCAGTGCCCCCGGGACAGTTTATGGCTACACCTTC
TRBD2,TRBV24-1,TRBJ2-1,NA,CATSDREGDPLQNEQFF,TGTGCCACCAGTGACCGGGAGGGGGACCCCCTCCAGAATGAGCAGTTCTTC